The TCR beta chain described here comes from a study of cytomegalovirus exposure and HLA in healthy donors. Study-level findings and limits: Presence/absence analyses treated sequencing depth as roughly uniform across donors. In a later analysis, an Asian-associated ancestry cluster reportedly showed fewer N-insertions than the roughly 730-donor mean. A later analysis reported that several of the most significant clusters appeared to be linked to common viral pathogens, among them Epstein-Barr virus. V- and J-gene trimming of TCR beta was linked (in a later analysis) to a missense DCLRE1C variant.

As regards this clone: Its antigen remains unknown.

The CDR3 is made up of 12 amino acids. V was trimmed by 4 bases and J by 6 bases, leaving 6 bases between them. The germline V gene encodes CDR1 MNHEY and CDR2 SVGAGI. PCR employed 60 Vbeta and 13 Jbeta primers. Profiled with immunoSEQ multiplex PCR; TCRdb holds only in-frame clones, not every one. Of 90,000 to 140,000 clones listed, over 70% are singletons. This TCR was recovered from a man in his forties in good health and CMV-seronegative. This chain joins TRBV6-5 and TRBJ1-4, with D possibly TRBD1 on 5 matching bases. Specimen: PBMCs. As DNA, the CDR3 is TGTGCCAGCAGTTCGGGGGATGAAAAACTGTTTTTT. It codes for CASSSGDEKLFF.